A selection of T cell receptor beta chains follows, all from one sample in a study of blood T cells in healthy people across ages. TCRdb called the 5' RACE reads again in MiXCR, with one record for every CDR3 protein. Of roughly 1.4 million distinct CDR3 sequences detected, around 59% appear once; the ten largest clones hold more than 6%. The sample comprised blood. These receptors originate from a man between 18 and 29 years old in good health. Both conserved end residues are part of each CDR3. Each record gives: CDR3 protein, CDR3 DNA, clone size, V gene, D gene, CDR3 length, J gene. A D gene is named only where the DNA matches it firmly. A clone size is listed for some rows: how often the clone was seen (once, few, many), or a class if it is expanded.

CASSQEKGTSGSTEQYF TGTGCCAGCAGCCAAGAAAAAGGGACTAGCGGGAGCACCGAGCAGTACTTC - TRBV4-2 TRBD2 17 TRBJ2-7
CSAISDTTSYEQYF TGCAGTGCCATCTCGGACACCACCTCCTACGAGCAGTACTTC - TRBV20-1 - 14 TRBJ2-7
CASSTFLRGATEAFF TGTGCCAGCAGTACTTTTTTAAGGGGGGCGACTGAAGCTTTCTTT - TRBV27 - 15 TRBJ1-1
CASSGQVQDGEQYF TGTGCCAGCAGCGGCCAAGTCCAAGACGGCGAGCAGTACTTC once TRBV11-2 - 14 TRBJ2-7
CASRTRLAGYTGELFF TGTGCCAGCAGGACAAGACTAGCGGGGTATACCGGGGAGCTGTTTTTT - TRBV6-5 TRBD2 16 TRBJ2-2
CASSEGPAVIYEQYF TGTGCCAGCAGCGAGGGACCCGCGGTAATATACGAGCAGTACTTC - TRBV6-1 - 15 TRBJ2-7
CATSREVQGRSVGEAFF TGTGCCACCAGCAGAGAGGTCCAGGGGAGAAGTGTCGGTGAAGCTTTCTTT - TRBV15 - 17 TRBJ1-1
CAISVQGAAEAFF TGTGCCATCAGTGTTCAGGGGGCGGCTGAAGCTTTCTTT once TRBV10-3 TRBD1 13 TRBJ1-1
CASSFGLAGRDTQYF TGTGCCAGCAGCTTCGGCCTAGCGGGGCGAGATACGCAGTATTTT - TRBV7-9 TRBD2 15 TRBJ2-3
CASGPRAGLISVYNEQFF TGTGCTAGTGGCCCCCGAGCGGGACTAATAAGTGTTTACAATGAGCAGTTCTTC - TRBV12-5 TRBD2 18 TRBJ2-1
CSARDRPATKQYF TGCAGTGCTAGAGATCGACCAGCTACGAAGCAGTACTTC - TRBV20-1 - 13 TRBJ2-7
CASSVGSRYEQYF TGTGCCAGCAGCGTGGGCTCTAGGTACGAGCAGTACTTC - TRBV9 - 13 TRBJ2-7